This T cell receptor beta chain stems from a study of T cell responses to AZD1222 COVID-19 vaccine. V was clipped by 7 bases and J by 0 bases, with 10 bases between them. Per the germline V gene, CDR1 is MNHEY and CDR2 is SMNVEV (reference sequence). The CDR3 covers 15 residues. The count of this clone is one. No antigen is known for it. Repertoires were generated with immunoSEQ multiplex PCR, while TCRdb's copy carries only in-frame clones and drops some. The data hold roughly 120,000 clones, with about 93% observed a single time. Study-level points and caveats: Breadth and depth of Spike-specific TCRs rose after two AZD1222 doses.

The receptor's source is an adult who received the AZD1222 COVID-19 vaccine. The sample in question was peripheral blood, obtained 28 days after the second AZD1222 dose. The chain couples TRBV27 to TRBJ2-6; D not certain. CDR3 in DNA: TGTGCCAGCACCACCCTTTCCTCTGGGGCCAACGTCCTGACTTTC. It codes for CASTTLSSGANVLTF.